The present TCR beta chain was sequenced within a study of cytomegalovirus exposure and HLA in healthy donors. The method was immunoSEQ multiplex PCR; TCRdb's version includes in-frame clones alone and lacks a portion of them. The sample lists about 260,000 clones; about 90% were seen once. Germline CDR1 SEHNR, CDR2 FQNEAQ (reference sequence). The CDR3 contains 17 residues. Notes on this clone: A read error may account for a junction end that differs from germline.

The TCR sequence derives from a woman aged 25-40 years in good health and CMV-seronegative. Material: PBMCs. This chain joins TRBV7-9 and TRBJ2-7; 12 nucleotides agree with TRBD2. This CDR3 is CASSLDGLAGPAWEQYF. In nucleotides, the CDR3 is TGTGCCAGCAGTTTAGATGGACTAGCGGGACCGGCTTGGGAGCAGTACTTC.